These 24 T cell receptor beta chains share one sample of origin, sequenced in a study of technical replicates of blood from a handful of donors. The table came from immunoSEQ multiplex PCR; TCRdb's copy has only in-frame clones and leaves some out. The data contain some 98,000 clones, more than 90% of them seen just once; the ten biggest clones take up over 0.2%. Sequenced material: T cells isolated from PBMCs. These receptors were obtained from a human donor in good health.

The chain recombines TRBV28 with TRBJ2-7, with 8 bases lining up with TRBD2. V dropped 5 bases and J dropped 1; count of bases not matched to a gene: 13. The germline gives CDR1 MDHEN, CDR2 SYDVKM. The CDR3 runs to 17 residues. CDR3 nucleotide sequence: TGTGCCAGCAGTCCCTACCGTGGACTAGCCTCTTCCTACGAGCAGTACTTC. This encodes CASSPYRGLASSYEQYF.

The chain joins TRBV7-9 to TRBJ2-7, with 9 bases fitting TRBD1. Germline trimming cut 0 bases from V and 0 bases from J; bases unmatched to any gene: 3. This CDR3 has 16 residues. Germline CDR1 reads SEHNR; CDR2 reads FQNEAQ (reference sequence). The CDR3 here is CASSLAGTGISYEQYF. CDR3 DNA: TGTGCCAGCAGCTTAGCCGGGACAGGGATCTCCTACGAGCAGTACTTC.

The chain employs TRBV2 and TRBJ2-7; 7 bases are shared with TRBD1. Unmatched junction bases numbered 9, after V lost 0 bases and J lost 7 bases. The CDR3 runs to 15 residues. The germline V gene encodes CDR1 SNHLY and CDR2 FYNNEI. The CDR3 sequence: CASSEAGQDRSEQYF. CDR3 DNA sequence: TGTGCCAGCAGTGAAGCTGGACAGGACAGGTCGGAGCAGTACTTC.

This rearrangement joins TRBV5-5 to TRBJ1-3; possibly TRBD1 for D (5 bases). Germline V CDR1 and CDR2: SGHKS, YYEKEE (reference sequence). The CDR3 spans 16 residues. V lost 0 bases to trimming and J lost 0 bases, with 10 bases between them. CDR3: CASSLVIRGSGNTIYF. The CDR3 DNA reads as TGTGCCAGCAGCTTGGTAATAAGGGGCTCTGGAAACACCATATATTTT. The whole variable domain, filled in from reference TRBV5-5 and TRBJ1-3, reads DAGVTQSPTHLIKTRGQQVTLRCSPISGHKSVSWYQQVLGQGPQFIFQYYEKEERGRGNFPDRFSARQFPNYSSELNVNALLLGDSALYLCASSLVIRGSGNTIYFGEGSWLTVV.

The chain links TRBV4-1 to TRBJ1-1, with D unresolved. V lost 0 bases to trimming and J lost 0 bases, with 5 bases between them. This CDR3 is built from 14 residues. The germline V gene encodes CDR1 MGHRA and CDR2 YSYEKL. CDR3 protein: CASSQEPVNTEAFF. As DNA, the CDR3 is TGCGCCAGCAGCCAAGAACCGGTGAACACTGAAGCTTTCTTT.

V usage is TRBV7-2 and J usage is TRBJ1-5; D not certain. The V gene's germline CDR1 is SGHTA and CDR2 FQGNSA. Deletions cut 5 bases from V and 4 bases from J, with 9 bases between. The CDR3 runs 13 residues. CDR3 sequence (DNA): TGTGCCAGCAGCCAACAGAGAAATCAGCCCCAGCATTTT. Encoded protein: CASSQQRNQPQHF.

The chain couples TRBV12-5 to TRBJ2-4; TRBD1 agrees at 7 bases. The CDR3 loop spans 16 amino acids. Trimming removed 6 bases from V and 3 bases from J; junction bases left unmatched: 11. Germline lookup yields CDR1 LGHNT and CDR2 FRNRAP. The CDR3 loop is CASGVQGDGDKNIQYF. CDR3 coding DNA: TGTGCTAGTGGAGTTCAGGGGGATGGGGACAAAAACATTCAGTACTTC.

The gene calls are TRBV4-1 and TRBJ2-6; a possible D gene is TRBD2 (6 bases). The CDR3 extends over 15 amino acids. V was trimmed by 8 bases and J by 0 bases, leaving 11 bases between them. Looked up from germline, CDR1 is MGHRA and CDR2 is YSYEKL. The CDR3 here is CASRTTRSGANVLTF. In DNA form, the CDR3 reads TGCGCCAGCCGGACTACCCGCTCTGGGGCCAACGTCCTGACTTTC.

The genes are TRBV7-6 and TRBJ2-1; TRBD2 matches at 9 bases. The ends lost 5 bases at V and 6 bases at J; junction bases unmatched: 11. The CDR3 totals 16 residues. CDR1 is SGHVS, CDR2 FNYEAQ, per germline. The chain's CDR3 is CASSPLAGFDSNEQFF. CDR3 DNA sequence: TGTGCCAGCAGCCCTCTAGCGGGATTCGACAGCAATGAGCAGTTCTTC.

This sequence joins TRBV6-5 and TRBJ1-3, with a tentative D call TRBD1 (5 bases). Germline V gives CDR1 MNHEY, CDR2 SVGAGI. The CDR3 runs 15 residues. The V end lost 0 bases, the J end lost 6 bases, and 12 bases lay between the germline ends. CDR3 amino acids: CASSYSGGTENTIYF. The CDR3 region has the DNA TGTGCCAGCAGTTACTCGGGGGGGACGGAAAACACCATATATTTT.

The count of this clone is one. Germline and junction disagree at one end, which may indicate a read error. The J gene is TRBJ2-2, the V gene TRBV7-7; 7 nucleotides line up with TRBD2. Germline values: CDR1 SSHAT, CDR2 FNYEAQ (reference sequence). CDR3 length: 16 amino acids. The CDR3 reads CASSLGLGIPTGELFF. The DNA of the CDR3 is TGTGCTAGCAGCTTAGGACTAGGCATTCCCACCGGGGAGCTGTTTTTT. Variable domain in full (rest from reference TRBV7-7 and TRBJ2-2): GAGVSQSPRYKVTKRGQDVTLRCDPISSHATLYWYQQALGQGPEFLTYFNYEAQPDKSGLPSDRFSAERPEGSISTLTIQRTEQRDSAMYRCASSLGLGIPTGELFFGEGSRLTVL.

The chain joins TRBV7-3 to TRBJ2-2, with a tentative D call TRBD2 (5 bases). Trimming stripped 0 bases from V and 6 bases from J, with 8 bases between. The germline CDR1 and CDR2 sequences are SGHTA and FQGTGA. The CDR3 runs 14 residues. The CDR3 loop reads CASSLTLLAGELFF. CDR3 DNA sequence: TGTGCCAGCAGCTTAACGTTACTAGCCGGGGAGCTGTTTTTT.

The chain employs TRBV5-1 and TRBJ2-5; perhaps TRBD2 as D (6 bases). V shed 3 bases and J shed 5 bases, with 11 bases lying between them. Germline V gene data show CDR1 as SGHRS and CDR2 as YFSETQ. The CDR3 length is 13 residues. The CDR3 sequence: CASSWGDRETQYF. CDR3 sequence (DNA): TGCGCCAGCAGCTGGGGGGATCGGGAGACCCAGTACTTC.

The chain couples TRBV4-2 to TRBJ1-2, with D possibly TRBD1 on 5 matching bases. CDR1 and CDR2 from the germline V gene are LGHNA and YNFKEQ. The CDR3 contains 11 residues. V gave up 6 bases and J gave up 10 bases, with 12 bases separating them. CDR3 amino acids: CASRFSGFYTF. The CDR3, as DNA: TGTGCCAGCAGGTTTTCAGGGTTCTACACCTTC.

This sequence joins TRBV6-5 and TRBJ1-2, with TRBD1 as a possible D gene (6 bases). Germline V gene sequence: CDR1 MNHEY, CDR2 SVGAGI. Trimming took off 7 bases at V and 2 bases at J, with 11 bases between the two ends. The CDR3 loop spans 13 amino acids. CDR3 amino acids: CASNQGWNYGYTF. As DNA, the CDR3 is TGTGCCAGCAATCAGGGGTGGAACTATGGCTACACCTTC.

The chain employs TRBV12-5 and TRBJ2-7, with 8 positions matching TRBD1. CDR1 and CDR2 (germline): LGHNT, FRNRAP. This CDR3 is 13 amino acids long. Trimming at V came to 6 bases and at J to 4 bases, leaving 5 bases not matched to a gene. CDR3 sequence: CASGQGATYEQYF. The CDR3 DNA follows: TGTGCTAGTGGCCAGGGGGCGACTTACGAGCAGTACTTC.

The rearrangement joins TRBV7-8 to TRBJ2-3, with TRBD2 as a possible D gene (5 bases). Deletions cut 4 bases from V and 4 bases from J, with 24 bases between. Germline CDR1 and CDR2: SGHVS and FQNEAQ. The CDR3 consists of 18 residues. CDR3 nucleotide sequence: TGTGCCAGCAGCTCCCGCCCGGGATTTTTCATTAGGGCAGATACGCAGTATTTT. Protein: CASSSRPGFFIRADTQYF.

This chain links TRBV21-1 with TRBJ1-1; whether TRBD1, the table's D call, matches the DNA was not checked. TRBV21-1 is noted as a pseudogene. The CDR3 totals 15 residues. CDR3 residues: CASSKIMQENTEAFF. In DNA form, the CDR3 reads TGTGCCAGCAGCAAAATCATGCAGGAGAACACTGAAGCTTTCTTT.

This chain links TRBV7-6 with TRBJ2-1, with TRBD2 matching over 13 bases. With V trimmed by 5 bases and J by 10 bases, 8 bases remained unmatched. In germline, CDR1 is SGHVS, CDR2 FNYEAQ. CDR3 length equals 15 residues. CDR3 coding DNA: TGTGCCAGCAGCACCACTACTAGCGGGAGGGCAGAGCAGTTCTTC. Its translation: CASSTTTSGRAEQFF.

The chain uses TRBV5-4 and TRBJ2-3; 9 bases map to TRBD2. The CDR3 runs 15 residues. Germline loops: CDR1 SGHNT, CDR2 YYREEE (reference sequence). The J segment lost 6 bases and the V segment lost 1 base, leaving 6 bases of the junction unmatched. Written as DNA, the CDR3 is TGTGCCAGCAGCTTGATGGGCGGGGGGGCTGATACGCAGTATTTT. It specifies CASSLMGGGADTQYF.

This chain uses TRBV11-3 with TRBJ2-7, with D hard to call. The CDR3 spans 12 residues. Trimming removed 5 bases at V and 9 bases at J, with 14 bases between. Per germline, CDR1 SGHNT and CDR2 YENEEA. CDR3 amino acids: CASSPRRSVQYF. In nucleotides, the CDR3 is TGTGCCAGCAGCCCCCGGCGGTCCGTGCAGTACTTC.

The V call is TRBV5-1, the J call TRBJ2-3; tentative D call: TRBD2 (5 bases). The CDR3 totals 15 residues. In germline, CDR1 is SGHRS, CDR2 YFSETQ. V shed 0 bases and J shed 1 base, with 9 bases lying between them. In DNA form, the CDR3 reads TGCGCCAGCAGCTTGGAAGGGAGAGGCACAGATACGCAGTATTTT. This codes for CASSLEGRGTDTQYF.

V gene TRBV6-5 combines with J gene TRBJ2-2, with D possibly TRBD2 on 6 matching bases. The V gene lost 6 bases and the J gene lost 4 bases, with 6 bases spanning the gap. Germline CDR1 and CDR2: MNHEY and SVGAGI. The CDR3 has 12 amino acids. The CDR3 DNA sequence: TGTGCCAGCAGGACTAGCACCGGGGAGCTGTTTTTT. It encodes CASRTSTGELFF.

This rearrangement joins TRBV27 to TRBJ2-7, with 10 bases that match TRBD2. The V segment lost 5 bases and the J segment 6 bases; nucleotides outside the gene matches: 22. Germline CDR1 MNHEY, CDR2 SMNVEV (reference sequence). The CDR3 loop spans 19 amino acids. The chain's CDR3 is CASSLLPPHLAGGPGEQYF. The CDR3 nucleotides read TGTGCCAGCAGTCTACTCCCTCCCCACTTAGCGGGGGGCCCGGGCGAGCAGTACTTC.